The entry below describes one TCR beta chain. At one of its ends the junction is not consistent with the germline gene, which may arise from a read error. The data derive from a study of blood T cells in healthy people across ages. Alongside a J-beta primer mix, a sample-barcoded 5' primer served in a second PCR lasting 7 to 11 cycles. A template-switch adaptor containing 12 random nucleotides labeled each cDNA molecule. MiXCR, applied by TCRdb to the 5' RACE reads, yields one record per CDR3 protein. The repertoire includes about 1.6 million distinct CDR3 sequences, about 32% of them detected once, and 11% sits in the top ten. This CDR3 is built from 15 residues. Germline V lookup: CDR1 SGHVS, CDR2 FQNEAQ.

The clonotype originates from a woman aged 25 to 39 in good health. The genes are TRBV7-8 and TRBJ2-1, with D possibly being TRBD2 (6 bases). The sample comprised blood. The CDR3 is CASSIGASAYDEQFF. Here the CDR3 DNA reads TGTGCCAGCAGTATCGGGGCTAGCGCCTACGATGAGCAGTTCTTC.